This T cell receptor beta chain derives from a study of regulatory T cells in long-lasting Graves disease. General study findings and limits: There were preferences for TRBV28, TRBJ1-2 and TRBJ2-5 in persistent disease.

CDR3-region Arm-PCR and iRepertoire HTBI primers produced the TCR beta libraries. In the authors' methods: Spanning all samples, the identified segments comprised about 62 TRBV and over 13 TRBJ. TCRdb reprocessed the multiplex PCR reads via MiXCR and lists one record per CDR3 protein. TCRdb, rather than the study authors, made the V and J calls. The sample carries 200,000 to 250,000 distinct CDR3 sequences, roughly a fifth recorded once. In this sample, this clonotype turned up many times. What it recognizes is unknown. As for time point: newly diagnosed GD, antithyroid drugs for less than 3 months. Generation of the TCR library employed RNA extracted from PBMCs. In germline, CDR1 is MNHEY, CDR2 SMNVEV (reference sequence). The germline V and J ends were trimmed by 6 bases and 7 bases, with 13 bases remaining between them. This CDR3 is built from 13 residues. These data are also associated with another study on T cells in Graves' hyperthyroidism and ophthalmopathy.

This receptor was obtained from a woman in her 30s with Graves disease. The sample in question was peripheral blood mononuclear cells (PBMCs), obtained at new diagnosis, from a patient treated with antithyroid drugs. This chain connects TRBV27 to TRBJ1-5; no clear D gene. The CDR3 nucleotides read TGTGCCAGCAGCCTCCGCGCGGACCAGCCCCAGCATTTT. As protein: CASSLRADQPQHF.